The TCR beta chain described here comes from a study of cytomegalovirus exposure and HLA in healthy donors. Study outcomes and limitations: Overall, some 160 TCR beta chains were annotated as cytomegalovirus-associated. No immune exposure information besides CMV serostatus was available.

The PCR ran on 60 Vbeta and 13 Jbeta primers. Profiling relied on immunoSEQ multiplex PCR, and the TCRdb table lists in-frame clones only, not all of them. Here the sample spans about 150,000 clones, 80% being singletons. Of note for this clone: Its antigen is still unknown.

In germline, CDR1 is SGHRS, CDR2 YFSETQ. The CDR3 sequence is 15 residues long. V was pared by 4 bases and J by 1 base, with 14 bases between. V usage is TRBV5-1 and J usage is TRBJ1-1; D may be TRBD1 (5 bases). The TCR comes from a man aged 25 to 40 in good health and CMV-seropositive. What was sequenced was PBMCs. CDR3 DNA sequence: TGCGCCAGCAGCCTCAACACCGGACAGAACACTGAAGCTTTCTTT. This codes for CASSLNTGQNTEAFF.